The rows below give T cell receptor beta chains drawn from one sample of a study of blood T cell repertoires in COVID-19. Clones were sequenced by immunoSEQ multiplex PCR, and TCRdb holds only the in-frame ones, with some missing. The table records 200,000 to 250,000 clones, 85% of them present only once. Specimen: peripheral blood. The receptors shown here come from a woman aged 70 to 79 with COVID-19, enrolled during active disease. Both conserved end residues are part of each CDR3. Each record gives: J gene, V gene, clone size, D gene, CDR3 DNA, CDR3 protein. A D gene is named only where the DNA matches it firmly. Clone sizes are given selectively: once, few, many, or a class where the clone is expanded.

J gene: TRBJ1-1
V gene: TRBV25-1
clone size: NA
D gene: NA
CDR3 DNA: TGTGCCAGCAGCCCTCGGGGGAACACTGAAGCTTTCTTT
CDR3 protein: CASSPRGNTEAFF

J gene: TRBJ1-3
V gene: TRBV7-2
clone size: NA
D gene: TRBD1
CDR3 DNA: TGTGCCAGCAGCTGGGACAGGGGGCAAGCTGGAAACACCATATATTTT
CDR3 protein: CASSWDRGQAGNTIYF

J gene: TRBJ2-1
V gene: TRBV7-8
clone size: few
D gene: NA
CDR3 DNA: TGTGCCAGCAGCTTGGGGAGGACCCCCAATGAGCAGTTCTTC
CDR3 protein: CASSLGRTPNEQFF

J gene: TRBJ1-2
V gene: TRBV11-1
clone size: NA
D gene: NA
CDR3 DNA: TGTGCCAGCAGCTTAGAACAGGGTGCTGGCTACACCTTC
CDR3 protein: CASSLEQGAGYTF

J gene: TRBJ2-2
V gene: TRBV18
clone size: NA
D gene: TRBD1
CDR3 DNA: TGTGCCAGCTCCCCAGGACAGGGGTTTCGCACCGGGGAGCTGTTTTTT
CDR3 protein: CASSPGQGFRTGELFF

J gene: TRBJ2-6
V gene: TRBV4-3
clone size: NA
D gene: NA
CDR3 DNA: TGCGCCAGCAGCCAAGAGTCACAACCCCCGTTGACTGGGGCCAACGTCCTGACTTTC
CDR3 protein: CASSQESQPPLTGANVLTF

J gene: TRBJ2-3
V gene: TRBV25-1
clone size: NA
D gene: NA
CDR3 DNA: TGTGCCAGCAGTGAATATGGCAGGGGACCTGCGGATACGCAGTATTTT
CDR3 protein: CASSEYGRGPADTQYF

J gene: TRBJ1-2
V gene: TRBV6-6
clone size: once
D gene: TRBD1
CDR3 DNA: TGTGCCAGCAGTTACTCGACAGGGGAGGGTAACTATGGCTACACCTTC
CDR3 protein: CASSYSTGEGNYGYTF

J gene: TRBJ2-3
V gene: TRBV9
clone size: NA
D gene: NA
CDR3 DNA: TGTGCCAGCAGCGTGTTTTGGGGGGGCCGCACAGATACGCAGTATTTT
CDR3 protein: CASSVFWGGRTDTQYF

J gene: TRBJ1-2
V gene: TRBV27
clone size: NA
D gene: NA
CDR3 DNA: TGTGCCAGCGGGCCGAGGCCGGGGAGTGGCTACACCTTC
CDR3 protein: CASGPRPGSGYTF

J gene: TRBJ2-4
V gene: TRBV3-1/TRBV3-2
clone size: NA
D gene: TRBD1
CDR3 DNA: TGTGCCAGCAGCCCTACGATAACGGACAGGGGAAATACCATTCAGTACTTC
CDR3 protein: CASSPTITDRGNTIQYF

J gene: TRBJ1-4
V gene: TRBV7-2
clone size: NA
D gene: NA
CDR3 DNA: TGTGCCAGCAGCTTATCACGGGATGAAAAACTGTTTTTT
CDR3 protein: CASSLSRDEKLFF

J gene: TRBJ1-2
V gene: TRBV6-5
clone size: NA
D gene: NA
CDR3 DNA: TGTGCCAGCAGTCCCCGGGAATTACCTCGGGAGGTATTC
CDR3 protein: CASSPRELPREVF

J gene: TRBJ1-5
V gene: TRBV2
clone size: NA
D gene: NA
CDR3 DNA: TGTGCCAGCAGTGGGACAGCTCAAGGCAAGTCGCCCCAGCATTTT
CDR3 protein: CASSGTAQGKSPQHF

J gene: TRBJ1-4
V gene: TRBV4-3
clone size: NA
D gene: NA
CDR3 DNA: TGCGCCAGCAGCCAGGGGGGAGCGGATGAAAAACTGTTTTTT
CDR3 protein: CASSQGGADEKLFF

J gene: TRBJ1-4
V gene: TRBV3-1/TRBV3-2
clone size: NA
D gene: NA
CDR3 DNA: TGTGCCAGCAGCCAAGTCAGTTTTGGCCCACGGGGTAATGAAAAACTGTTTTTT
CDR3 protein: CASSQVSFGPRGNEKLFF

J gene: TRBJ2-1
V gene: TRBV7-3
clone size: NA
D gene: NA
CDR3 DNA: TGTGCCAGCAGCTTAACCCCCCCAGCGGAGCAGTTCTTC
CDR3 protein: CASSLTPPAEQFF

J gene: TRBJ2-5
V gene: TRBV5-1
clone size: NA
D gene: NA
CDR3 DNA: TGCGCCAGCAGCTTGGCGTTCGGGGGTGGTGAGACCCAGTACTTC
CDR3 protein: CASSLAFGGGETQYF

J gene: TRBJ2-1
V gene: TRBV5-1
clone size: NA
D gene: NA
CDR3 DNA: TGCGCCAGCAGCTTGATGCGGGGTTTAGCTGAGCAGTTCTTC
CDR3 protein: CASSLMRGLAEQFF

J gene: TRBJ2-7
V gene: TRBV11-2
clone size: NA
D gene: NA
CDR3 DNA: TGTGCCAGCAGCTTAGATTTTGTAAACTACGAGCAGTACTTC
CDR3 protein: CASSLDFVNYEQYF

J gene: TRBJ1-5
V gene: TRBV7-2
clone size: once
D gene: NA
CDR3 DNA: TGTGCCAGCAGAAAATGGGGGGGCGAAGGACAGCCCCAGCATTTT
CDR3 protein: CASRKWGGEGQPQHF

J gene: TRBJ2-7
V gene: TRBV4-2
clone size: NA
D gene: TRBD2
CDR3 DNA: TGTGCCAGCAGCCAAGTTGATAGCGGGAGGGGGCACTACGAGCAGTACTTC
CDR3 protein: CASSQVDSGRGHYEQYF

J gene: TRBJ2-5
V gene: TRBV4-3
clone size: NA
D gene: TRBD1
CDR3 DNA: TGCGCCAGCAGCCCAGGACAGGGACGGGTCCAAGAGACCCAGTACTTC
CDR3 protein: CASSPGQGRVQETQYF

J gene: TRBJ1-2
V gene: TRBV27
clone size: NA
D gene: TRBD1
CDR3 DNA: TGTGCCAGCAGCTACAGGGGGCAGAGGTATGGCTACACCTTC
CDR3 protein: CASSYRGQRYGYTF

J gene: TRBJ1-5
V gene: TRBV2
clone size: NA
D gene: TRBD1
CDR3 DNA: TGTGCCAGCAGTGAAGCGTTCGGGACAGGGGGTTATCAGCCCCAGCATTTT
CDR3 protein: CASSEAFGTGGYQPQHF

J gene: TRBJ2-1
V gene: TRBV18
clone size: NA
D gene: NA
CDR3 DNA: TGTGCCAGCTCACCACGGCTGACAAGCTCCTACAATGAGCAGTTCTTC
CDR3 protein: CASSPRLTSSYNEQFF

J gene: TRBJ2-7
V gene: TRBV6-2/TRBV6-3
clone size: NA
D gene: NA
CDR3 DNA: TGTGCCAGCAGTTCCGGACTAAGACTCTCCGAGCAGTACTTC
CDR3 protein: CASSSGLRLSEQYF

J gene: TRBJ1-2
V gene: TRBV5-6
clone size: NA
D gene: NA
CDR3 DNA: TGTGCCAGCAGGGCTACAGGCGACTGGGTAAACTATGGCTACACCTTC
CDR3 protein: CASRATGDWVNYGYTF

J gene: TRBJ2-2
V gene: TRBV7-3
clone size: NA
D gene: TRBD2
CDR3 DNA: TGTGCCAGCAGCCTCGGGACTAGCGGGCCCGGGGAGCTGTTTTTT
CDR3 protein: CASSLGTSGPGELFF

J gene: TRBJ2-7
V gene: TRBV7-2
clone size: NA
D gene: NA
CDR3 DNA: TGTGCCAGCAGCCACGCCGTGGGGCAGATACCCTACGAGCAGTACTTC
CDR3 protein: CASSHAVGQIPYEQYF

J gene: TRBJ1-2
V gene: TRBV19
clone size: few
D gene: NA
CDR3 DNA: TGTGCCAGTAAGAAAACGCGACTGGGCGTGGACTTATACTATGGCTACACCTTC
CDR3 protein: CASKKTRLGVDLYYGYTF

J gene: TRBJ1-5
V gene: TRBV19
clone size: once
D gene: NA
CDR3 DNA: TGTGCCAGTAGTGGGCCTTATCAGCCCCAGCATTTT
CDR3 protein: CASSGPYQPQHF

J gene: TRBJ2-4
V gene: TRBV4-2
clone size: NA
D gene: NA
CDR3 DNA: TGTGCCAGCAGCCAAGGACAGACGTCTTCTCTAGCCAAAAACATTCAGTACTTC
CDR3 protein: CASSQGQTSSLAKNIQYF

J gene: TRBJ1-1
V gene: TRBV6-2/TRBV6-3
clone size: NA
D gene: NA
CDR3 DNA: TGTGCCAGCAGTAAACACGCCGGGACAACTGAAGCTTTCTTT
CDR3 protein: CASSKHAGTTEAFF

J gene: TRBJ2-3
V gene: TRBV12-3/TRBV12-4
clone size: NA
D gene: NA
CDR3 DNA: TGTGCCAGCAGTTTACAGGGGACAGATACGCAGTATTTT
CDR3 protein: CASSLQGTDTQYF

J gene: TRBJ2-7
V gene: TRBV27
clone size: NA
D gene: TRBD2
CDR3 DNA: TGTGCCAGCAGTTCCTCCACTAGCGGCTACGAGCAGTACTTC
CDR3 protein: CASSSSTSGYEQYF

J gene: TRBJ1-2
V gene: TRBV5-4
clone size: NA
D gene: TRBD1
CDR3 DNA: TGTGCCAGCAGCGTAGGGACAGGGGAGGCCTATGGCTACACCTTC
CDR3 protein: CASSVGTGEAYGYTF

J gene: TRBJ1-1
V gene: TRBV6-1
clone size: NA
D gene: TRBD1
CDR3 DNA: TGTGCCAGCAGTGATAACAGGGGGAACACTGAAGCTTTCTTT
CDR3 protein: CASSDNRGNTEAFF

J gene: TRBJ2-7
V gene: TRBV5-4
clone size: NA
D gene: NA
CDR3 DNA: TGTGCCAGCAGGTTTGACCTAGGTCCCTACGAGCAGTACTTC
CDR3 protein: CASRFDLGPYEQYF

J gene: TRBJ1-2
V gene: TRBV6-2/TRBV6-3
clone size: NA
D gene: TRBD1
CDR3 DNA: TGTGCCAGCAGTTACTCGATCGGACAGGGTACTGGCTACACCTTC
CDR3 protein: CASSYSIGQGTGYTF

J gene: TRBJ1-1
V gene: TRBV11-3
clone size: NA
D gene: NA
CDR3 DNA: TGTGCCAGCAGCTTATCCGCGGGTGGTGACACTGAAGCTTTCTTT
CDR3 protein: CASSLSAGGDTEAFF

J gene: TRBJ2-7
V gene: TRBV10-1
clone size: once
D gene: TRBD2
CDR3 DNA: TGCGCCAGCAGTGAGTCCCTAACGACTAGCGGGAGATCCTCCTACGAGCAGTACTTC
CDR3 protein: CASSESLTTSGRSSYEQYF

J gene: TRBJ2-5
V gene: TRBV11-2
clone size: NA
D gene: NA
CDR3 DNA: TGTGCCAGCAGCCAGGAGGGAGAGACCCAGTACTTC
CDR3 protein: CASSQEGETQYF

J gene: TRBJ1-5
V gene: TRBV19
clone size: NA
D gene: NA
CDR3 DNA: TGTGCCAGCCGGGACTTGGATAGCAATCAGCCCCAGCATTTT
CDR3 protein: CASRDLDSNQPQHF

J gene: TRBJ1-3
V gene: TRBV18
clone size: NA
D gene: NA
CDR3 DNA: TGTGCCAGCTCCCCACCTCGAGGAATCCTCAGCTCTGGAAACACCATATATTTT
CDR3 protein: CASSPPRGILSSGNTIYF

J gene: TRBJ2-7
V gene: TRBV5-1
clone size: NA
D gene: TRBD1
CDR3 DNA: TGCGCCAGCAGCCGGTCGACAGGGGGCGAAAACGAGCAGTACTTC
CDR3 protein: CASSRSTGGENEQYF

J gene: TRBJ1-1
V gene: TRBV6-2/TRBV6-3
clone size: NA
D gene: TRBD1
CDR3 DNA: TGTGCCAGCAGTTACCGACAGGGCACTGAAGCTTTCTTT
CDR3 protein: CASSYRQGTEAFF

J gene: TRBJ1-1
V gene: TRBV7-9
clone size: NA
D gene: TRBD1
CDR3 DNA: TGTGCCAGCAGCTCGGGACAGGGGCTTTGGGCTGAAGCTTTCTTT
CDR3 protein: CASSSGQGLWAEAFF

J gene: TRBJ2-7
V gene: TRBV2
clone size: NA
D gene: TRBD2
CDR3 DNA: TGTGCCAGCAGTGATAGTCCGGGGGGGAGGCACGAGCAGTACTTC
CDR3 protein: CASSDSPGGRHEQYF